The 9 T cell receptor beta chains listed next were all sequenced from one sample in a study of cytomegalovirus exposure and HLA in healthy donors. Primers: 60 Vbeta forward and 13 Jbeta reverse. Repertoires were generated with immunoSEQ multiplex PCR, while TCRdb's copy carries only in-frame clones and drops some. This sample has 90,000 to 100,000 clones, with approximately 70% found just once. Sequences were obtained from PBMCs. The receptors come from a man aged 45-60 years in good health and CMV-seronegative.

This clone was counted between two and nine times. The chain uses TRBV25-1 and TRBJ1-4; D gene uncertain. Trimming pared 7 bases from V and 5 bases from J, leaving 5 bases between. CDR1 MGHDK and CDR2 SYGVNS come from the germline V gene. The CDR3 loop spans 11 amino acids. CDR3 sequence (DNA): TGTGCCAGCACTGGCAATGAAAAACTGTTTTTT. It yields the protein CASTGNEKLFF.

This rearrangement joins TRBV7-2 to TRBJ1-1; D not certain. Trimming took 2 bases from V and 1 from J, leaving 5 bases between them. The CDR3 sequence is 13 residues long. Germline CDR1 and CDR2: SGHTA and FQGNSA. CDR3 in DNA: TGTGCCAGCAGCTTACACGGGAACACTGAAGCTTTCTTT. It specifies CASSLHGNTEAFF.

V is TRBV27 and J is TRBJ2-7, with 8 nucleotides matching TRBD1. Germline V lookup: CDR1 MNHEY, CDR2 SMNVEV (reference sequence). The V gene end was trimmed by 2 bases and the J gene end by 5 bases; junction bases not matched to a gene: 2. The CDR3 is 13 amino acids. The DNA for the CDR3 is TGTGCCAGCAGTTTAGTCAGGGGGCACGAGCAGTACGTC. This sequence encodes CASSLVRGHEQYV.

The V call is TRBV7-8, the J call TRBJ2-2; tentatively, D is TRBD2 (6 bases). V lost 1 base to trimming and J lost 3 bases, with 12 bases between them. Germline-derived CDR1 and CDR2 are SGHVS and FQNEAQ. The CDR3 is made up of 16 amino acids. The CDR3 here is CASSLVIGTDTGELFF. The CDR3 DNA sequence: TGTGCCAGCAGCTTAGTTATCGGGACTGACACCGGGGAGCTGTTTTTT. Full variable domain (missing parts from reference TRBV7-8 and TRBJ2-2): GAGVSQSPRYKVAKRGQDVALRCDPISGHVSLFWYQQALGQGPEFLTYFQNEAQLDKSGLPSDRFFAERPEGSVSTLKIQRTQQEDSAVYLCASSLVIGTDTGELFFGEGSRLTVL.

The chain is built from TRBV4-3 and TRBJ2-7; 10 nucleotides align to TRBD1. This CDR3 has 16 residues. Germline V CDR1 and CDR2: LGHNA, YSLEER. With V trimmed by 3 bases and J by 1 base, 6 bases remained unmatched. DNA for the CDR3: TGCGCCAGCAGCCACCGACAGGGGGCGCTTTCCTACGAGCAGTACTTC. It translates to CASSHRQGALSYEQYF.

This sequence joins TRBV9 and TRBJ2-1; 15 bases are shared with TRBD2. Germline values: CDR1 SGDLS, CDR2 YYNGEE. With V trimmed by 2 bases and J by 9 bases, 3 bases remained unmatched. The CDR3 spans 15 residues. This chain's CDR3 is CASSVGTSGRPEQFF. As DNA, the CDR3 is TGTGCCAGCAGCGTCGGGACTAGCGGGAGGCCTGAGCAGTTCTTC.

This sequence joins TRBV30 and TRBJ2-5; D is unclear. The J call is doubtful: the DNA matches TRBJ2-7 better. The CDR3 covers 15 residues. Germline CDR1 is GTSNPN and CDR2 is SVGIG (reference sequence). The CDR3 spells CAWSVPRSSSTEQYF. The CDR3 region has the DNA TGTGCCTGGAGTGTACCCCGGTCATCTTCCACCGAGCAGTACTTC.

V is TRBV19 and J is TRBJ1-5; TRBD1 aligns across 12 bases. The CDR3 extends over 17 amino acids. The J segment lost 3 bases and the V segment lost 5 bases, leaving 8 bases of the junction unmatched. CDR1 and CDR2 from the germline V gene are LNHDA and SQIVND (reference sequence). The CDR3 DNA reads as TGTGCCAGTAGTGCGCGGGACAGGGGGCAGGTCAATCAGCCCCAGCATTTT. Protein: CASSARDRGQVNQPQHF.

The chain carries TRBV7-2 and TRBJ1-6; maybe TRBD1 (5 bases). The germline gives CDR1 SGHTA, CDR2 FQGNSA. Trimming cost V 4 bases and J 8 bases, with 15 bases left between them. The CDR3 loop spans 15 amino acids. CDR3 in amino acids: CASSSRAQAHSPLHF. The DNA of the CDR3 is TGTGCCAGCAGCTCCAGGGCACAGGCGCATTCACCCCTCCACTTT.